This TCR beta chain was profiled in a study of T cells of healthy individuals (dated by TCRdb to the late 2010s). On this clonotype itself: No antigen is known for it. Per-nucleotide qualities are absent, and no much larger clonotype sits a single base away.

Reading the germline V gene (reference sequence) gives CDR1 DFQATT and CDR2 SNEGSKA. Ends trimmed: V by 5 bases, J by 5 bases; bases unmatched to a gene: 10. The CDR3 spans 14 residues, from the cysteine through the phenylalanine. Only the CDR3 DNA stays, 42 bases, in frame from base 1. Receptor libraries were prepared by 5' RACE. TCRdb lists the instrument as Illumina MiSeq. TCRdb reworked the public reads: Q25 trimming with fastp, MiXCR clone assembly, productive beta chains retained. Every CDR3 protein is listed once, alongside the most common genes and DNA of its rows. Counted in this sample were 95,000 to 100,000 distinct CDR3 sequences; approximately 18% of them appeared once. Around 6.4% of the sample lies in the top ten.

This chain joins TRBV20-1 to TRBJ1-1; 8 bases in between match TRBD1. This TCR was recovered from a human donor in good health. At the DNA level, the sequence is TGCAGTGCTCGCGGTGGACAGGGCTTGACTGAAGCTTTCTTT. Its amino acids are CSARGGQGLTEAFF.